A single sample gave rise to the 8 T cell receptor beta chains below, sequenced in a study of chemoradiotherapy in HPV16-positive cancers. Using immunoSEQ multiplex PCR, the repertoire was profiled, and TCRdb retains in-frame clones only, with some absent. The sample has 13,000 or so clones, more than 75% seen once. Sequences were derived from blood, sampled from a patient who underwent chemoradiotherapy. The receptors were sampled from a human donor with HPV-associated anogenital cancer.

The chain links TRBV9 to TRBJ1-3; the D gene is possibly TRBD1 (5 bases). From germline, CDR1 is SGDLS and CDR2 YYNGEE. V dropped 3 bases and J dropped 0 bases, with 13 bases sitting between them. The CDR3 covers 16 residues. CDR3 sequence: CASSDWTRPSGNTIYF. Here the CDR3 DNA reads TGTGCCAGCAGCGACTGGACAAGGCCCTCTGGAAACACCATATATTTT.

The chain is built from TRBV11-3 and TRBJ1-3; TRBD1 is a possible D gene (5 bases). CDR3 length: 17 residues. CDR1 is SGHNT and CDR2 is YENEEA in the germline V gene. Trimming stripped 4 bases from V and 2 bases from J, with 18 bases between. The CDR3 reads CASSSAGRAIAGNTIYF. In DNA, the CDR3 is TGTGCCAGCAGCTCAGCTGGCAGGGCGATCGCTGGAAACACCATATATTTT.

The rearrangement uses TRBV7-9 and TRBJ2-1, with TRBD1 matching over 7 bases. V trimming: 5 bases; J trimming: 2 bases; junction bases outside the gene matches: 0. Looked up from germline, CDR1 is SEHNR and CDR2 is FQNEAQ (reference sequence). The CDR3 is made up of 13 amino acids. The CDR3 bases are TGTGCCAGCAGCGGACAGGCCTACAATGAGCAGTTCTTC. It encodes CASSGQAYNEQFF.

This chain joins TRBV6-5 and TRBJ1-2; maybe TRBD1 (5 bases). V was cut by 2 bases and J by 5 bases, with 12 bases left in between. The germline gives CDR1 MNHEY, CDR2 SVGAGI. The CDR3 sequence is 14 residues long. This CDR3 reads CASSYGQGPYGYTF. CDR3 coding DNA: TGTGCCAGCAGTTACGGTCAGGGCCCGTATGGCTACACCTTC.

As concerns this clone: Other DNA sequences of this sample code for an identical CDR3. CDR3 residues: CASSPGQLQETQYF. The CDR3 nucleotides read TGTGCCAGCAGCCCGGGGCAGCTACAAGAGACCCAGTACTTC. The chain joins TRBV5-4 to TRBJ2-5; the D call may be TRBD1 or TRBD2 (5 bases each). Germline CDR1 SGHNT, CDR2 YYREEE (reference sequence). V lost 4 bases and J 2 bases, leaving 12 bases between the germline ends. This CDR3 is 14 amino acids long. The full variable domain, rest sourced from reference TRBV5-4 and TRBJ2-5, is ETGVTQSPTHLIKTRGQQVTLRCSSQSGHNTVSWYQQALGQGPQFIFQYYREEENGRGNFPPRFSGLQFPNYSSELNVNALELDDSALYLCASSPGQLQETQYFGPGTRLLVL.

CDR3 residues: CASSLGTSTDTQYF. As DNA, the CDR3 is TGTGCCAGCAGTCTAGGGACTAGCACAGATACGCAGTATTTT. The rearrangement joins TRBV7-3 to TRBJ2-3; D perhaps matches TRBD2 (6 bases). V was trimmed by 6 bases and J by 0 bases, leaving 10 bases between them. The germline V gene has CDR1 SGHTA and CDR2 FQGTGA. The CDR3 sequence is 14 residues long.

The J gene is TRBJ2-5, the V gene TRBV7-9; D is uncertain. V dropped 5 bases and J dropped 2 bases, with 9 bases sitting between them. The CDR3 has 13 amino acids. From germline, CDR1 is SEHNR and CDR2 FQNEAQ (reference sequence). CDR3 bases: TGTGCCAGCAGCACGACCCAACAAGAGACCCAGTACTTC. It is translated as CASSTTQQETQYF.

The V gene is TRBV7-7, the J gene TRBJ2-2; D unresolved. V lost 0 bases to trimming and J lost 1 base, with 3 bases between them. CDR1 and CDR2 from the germline V gene are SSHAT and FNYEAQ (reference sequence). The length of the CDR3 is 14 residues. The CDR3 DNA reads TGTGCCAGCAGCTTAGCCGGGAACACCGGGGAGCTGTTTTTT. As protein: CASSLAGNTGELFF.